This passage covers 32 T cell receptor beta chains from one sample sequenced in a study of blood T cell repertoires in COVID-19. Libraries were prepared by immunoSEQ multiplex PCR; TCRdb keeps only in-frame clonotypes and omits some of them. The sample consists of about 150,000 clones, roughly nine tenths of them appearing once. The specimen was PBMCs or T cells enriched from blood (not recorded which). These receptors all stem from a woman aged 45-65 years who had recovered from COVID-19.

The J gene is TRBJ1-3, the V gene TRBV6-5; D gene unclear. Germline-derived CDR1 and CDR2 are MNHEY and SVGAGI. The CDR3 totals 14 residues. V lost 5 bases and J 0 bases, leaving 8 bases between the germline ends. CDR3 loop: CASSTVSSGNTIYF. DNA of the CDR3: TGTGCCAGCAGTACAGTAAGCTCTGGAAACACCATATATTTT.

The V gene is TRBV4-3, the J gene TRBJ2-1, with a possible D match to TRBD2 (5 bases). The germline V gene encodes CDR1 LGHNA and CDR2 YSLEER. The CDR3 runs 16 residues. Trimming took 0 bases from V and 3 from J, leaving 12 bases between them. The CDR3 sequence is CASSQDVAGNYNEQFF. The DNA of the CDR3 is TGCGCCAGCAGCCAAGATGTGGCGGGCAACTACAATGAGCAGTTCTTC.

The rearrangement uses TRBV6-1 and TRBJ2-3, with a tentative D call TRBD2 (6 bases). Germline V gene sequence: CDR1 MNHNS, CDR2 SASEGT. V lost 0 bases and J 4 bases, leaving 8 bases between the germline ends. The CDR3 is 14 amino acids. The CDR3 loop reads CASSEAGGADTQYF. CDR3 nucleotide sequence: TGTGCCAGCAGTGAAGCGGGAGGTGCAGATACGCAGTATTTT.

The chain links TRBV3-1 (or the pseudogene TRBV3-2) to TRBJ2-5, with a tentative D call TRBD2 (6 bases). The germline CDR1 and CDR2 sequences are LGHDT and YNNKEL (reference sequence). V gave up 5 bases and J gave up 5 bases, with 30 bases separating them. The CDR3 is made up of 19 amino acids. This CDR3 reads CASSSRGSSSSAALETQYF. The DNA of the CDR3 is TGTGCCAGCAGCTCCCGGGGGTCTTCGTCTAGCGCGGCACTGGAGACCCAGTACTTC.

The chain carries TRBV19 and TRBJ2-1, with 10 positions matching TRBD2. V lost 0 bases to trimming and J lost 2 bases; unmatched junction nucleotides: 10. The CDR3 is 19 amino acids. The germline V gene encodes CDR1 LNHDA and CDR2 SQIVND (reference sequence). The CDR3 sequence is CASSIDAGSGRFAYNEQFF. DNA for the CDR3: TGTGCCAGTAGTATAGATGCGGGTAGCGGGAGGTTCGCCTACAATGAGCAGTTCTTC.

The V gene is TRBV6-5, the J gene TRBJ2-7, with D possibly being TRBD1 (5 bases). The length of the CDR3 is 14 residues. With 4 bases removed from V and 2 bases from J, the gap between germline ends came to 12 bases. Germline V gene data show CDR1 as MNHEY and CDR2 as SVGAGI. Here the CDR3 reads CASSFQGSPYEQYF. The CDR3 coding sequence is TGTGCCAGCAGTTTTCAGGGATCCCCCTACGAGCAGTACTTC.

The V and J genes are TRBV28 and TRBJ2-7; TRBD2 matches 7 bases. CDR1 is MDHEN and CDR2 is SYDVKM in the germline V gene. This CDR3 is built from 18 residues. V dropped 6 bases and J dropped 6; count of bases not matched to a gene: 23. The DNA for the CDR3 is TGTGCCAGCAGGCCCCTCCTGGGCGGGAGAAATGTTAGGGTCGAGCAGTACTTC. Translated, it gives CASRPLLGGRNVRVEQYF.

CDR3 DNA: TGTGCCAGTAGTATATCAAGCGGGAGGGACGCCAATGAGCAGTTCTTC. Translated: CASSISSGRDANEQFF. This chain uses TRBV19 with TRBJ2-1; 10 positions agree with TRBD2. V lost 2 bases, J lost 6 bases, and 7 bases stayed unmatched. Germline V CDR1 and CDR2: LNHDA, SQIVND (reference sequence). This CDR3 is 16 amino acids long.

This clone was counted at least ten times. The V and J genes are TRBV19 and TRBJ2-7; 12 bases fit TRBD1. The germline CDR1 and CDR2 sequences are LNHDA and SQIVND (reference sequence). J lost 6 bases, V lost 6 bases, and 6 bases had no gene match. The CDR3 has 14 amino acids. Here the CDR3 reads CASSAGTGGFEQYF. The CDR3 region has the DNA TGTGCCAGTAGCGCGGGGACAGGGGGCTTCGAGCAGTACTTC.

This clone was detected once. The CDR3 loop reads CASRSGPSEQYF. The CDR3 DNA is TGTGCCAGCCGTAGCGGTCCCAGCGAGCAGTACTTC. The J gene is TRBJ2-7, the V gene TRBV12-3 or TRBV12-4, with D possibly matching TRBD2 (6 bases). This CDR3 region has 12 residues. V lost 8 bases and J 6 bases, leaving 14 bases between the germline ends.

The chain joins TRBV3-1 (or the pseudogene TRBV3-2) to TRBJ2-7; D is perhaps TRBD2 (6 bases). This CDR3 is built from 15 residues. V lost 5 bases and J 4 bases, leaving 18 bases between the germline ends. CDR1 LGHDT and CDR2 YNNKEL come from the germline V gene (reference sequence). CDR3 nucleotide sequence: TGTGCCAGCAGCGACGCGGGGAGACCATTATACGAGCAGTACTTC. This encodes CASSDAGRPLYEQYF.

The CDR3 reads CASSIQGRYEQYF. CDR3 sequence (DNA): TGTGCCAGCAGCATCCAGGGTAGGTACGAGCAGTACTTC. The chain links TRBV12-3 or TRBV12-4 to TRBJ2-7; possible D gene TRBD1, 5 bases. V was pared by 6 bases and J by 4 bases, with 13 bases between. This CDR3 has 13 residues.

The chain has TRBV7-6 and TRBJ2-2; D is perhaps TRBD2 (5 bases). V lost 2 bases, J lost 6 bases, and 13 bases lay in between. The V gene's germline CDR1 is SGHVS and CDR2 FNYEAQ. This CDR3 is built from 15 residues. The DNA of the CDR3 is TGTGCCAGCAGCTTATCTCTAGCCACCCCCGGGGAGCTGTTTTTT. This sequence encodes CASSLSLATPGELFF.

This clone was seen a handful of times. The chain recombines TRBV18 with TRBJ2-1, with a tentative D call TRBD2 (6 bases). The CDR3 runs 14 residues. Trimming cost V 0 bases and J 8 bases, with 11 bases left between them. Germline CDR1 is KGHSH and CDR2 is LQKENI. The CDR3 DNA is TGTGCCAGCTCACCACCGACTAGGTCGGATGAGCAGTTCTTC. It specifies CASSPPTRSDEQFF.

The chain has TRBV2 and TRBJ1-5; 7 bases agree with TRBD1. V gave up 5 bases and J gave up 4 bases; unmatched junction bases: 5. The CDR3 loop spans 14 amino acids. Germline V gene sequence: CDR1 SNHLY, CDR2 FYNNEI. The CDR3 nucleotides read TGTGCCAGCAGTAGGGCAGGGGGGAATCAGCCCCAGCATTTT. This gives the protein CASSRAGGNQPQHF.

V is TRBV2 and J is TRBJ2-5, with D possibly matching TRBD2 (7 bases). CDR3 length: 14 amino acids. The germline gives CDR1 SNHLY, CDR2 FYNNEI. The V and J ends lost 4 bases and 4 bases respectively, with 13 bases between them. CDR3 residues: CASSAGGGGETQYF. In DNA form, the CDR3 reads TGTGCCAGCAGTGCTGGGGGCGGGGGAGAGACCCAGTACTTC.

The sample holds one count of this clone. The chain recombines TRBV2 with TRBJ2-1; 8 positions agree with TRBD2. The CDR3 has 15 amino acids. CDR1 is SNHLY and CDR2 is FYNNEI in the germline V gene. After removal of 5 bases from V and 1 base from J, the junction contained 4 bases not matched to a gene. As DNA, the CDR3 is TGTGCCAGCAGTTTTCGGGAGGGGTCCTACAATGAGCAGTTCTTC. Its translation is CASSFREGSYNEQFF.

CDR3 sequence: CASRDRVETGELFF. CDR3 DNA: TGCGCCAGCAGGGACAGGGTGGAGACCGGGGAGCTGTTTTTT. J is TRBJ2-2 and V is TRBV10-2; 8 bases fit TRBD1. The CDR3 spans 14 residues. The ends lost 6 bases at V and 5 bases at J; junction bases unmatched: 5. Germline assignment: CDR1 WSHSY and CDR2 SAAADI.

This rearrangement joins TRBV11-2 to TRBJ2-1; 7 bases match TRBD2. The CDR3 has 16 amino acids. Germline V lookup: CDR1 SGHAT, CDR2 FQNNGV. The trim removed 8 bases at V and 6 bases at J, leaving 16 bases unmatched. The CDR3: CASRTLGGRRGNEQFF. CDR3 sequence (DNA): TGTGCCAGCCGTACCCTGGGGGGGAGGAGGGGCAATGAGCAGTTCTTC.

V and J are TRBV10-3 and TRBJ2-3; D perhaps matches TRBD1 (7 bases). The CDR3 has 16 residues. The V gene lost 2 bases and the J gene lost 4 bases, with 16 bases spanning the gap. Germline CDR1 is ENHRY and CDR2 is SYGVKD. CDR3: CAISEPRQGGADTQYF. DNA for the CDR3: TGTGCCATCAGTGAGCCGCGACAGGGAGGCGCAGATACGCAGTATTTT.

This chain links TRBV7-9 with TRBJ1-2; D uncertain. This CDR3 region has 14 residues. V was clipped by 5 bases and J by 6 bases, with 16 bases between them. The germline gives CDR1 SEHNR, CDR2 FQNEAQ (reference sequence). The CDR3 nucleotides read TGTGCCAGCAGCCCCCCCTATGACTTAGATGGCTACACCTTC. The encoded protein is CASSPPYDLDGYTF.

The table lists this clone with a few counts. The V gene is TRBV19, the J gene TRBJ1-5; TRBD1 aligns across 7 bases. The CDR3 is 14 amino acids. Germline V gene lookup returns CDR1 LNHDA and CDR2 SQIVND (reference sequence). The junction had 5 bases not matched to a gene; V was cut back by 7 bases and J by 2 bases. The CDR3 coding sequence is TGTGCCAGTAAAGGGGGCATCGGCAATCAGCCCCAGCATTTT. Translating gives CASKGGIGNQPQHF.

The chain recombines TRBV2 with TRBJ2-3, with 13 bases that match TRBD2. The germline V gene has CDR1 SNHLY and CDR2 FYNNEI. The V and J ends lost 9 bases and 2 bases, in that order; junction bases with no gene match: 11. This CDR3 spans 17 amino acids. Written as DNA, the CDR3 is TGTGCCAGAGGAGGGCGGGGGACTAGCGGGATCACAGATACGCAGTATTTT. It specifies CARGGRGTSGITDTQYF.

J is TRBJ1-2 and V is TRBV29-1; a weak D match, TRBD1 (6 bases). The CDR3 covers 12 residues. The germline V gene has CDR1 SQVTM and CDR2 ANQGSEA. The CDR3 bases are TGCACCATATTACAGGGCGTCTATGGCTACACCTTC. Amino acid sequence: CTILQGVYGYTF.

The chain couples TRBV19 to TRBJ2-5, with a possible D match to TRBD1 (6 bases). This CDR3 is built from 15 residues. The ends were cut back, 5 bases at V and 7 bases at J, with 20 bases in the middle. CDR1 LNHDA and CDR2 SQIVND come from the germline V gene (reference sequence). CDR3 bases: TGTGCCAGTAGTTCCATCCAACAGGGTCAGGGGACCCAGTACTTC. Amino acid sequence: CASSSIQQGQGTQYF.

CDR3 region: CASRLQGRTYNSPLHF. CDR3 sequence (DNA): TGTGCCAGCAGGCTACAGGGTCGGACCTATAATTCACCCCTCCACTTT. The chain joins TRBV28 to TRBJ1-6; the D gene is possibly TRBD1 (6 bases). Per germline, CDR1 MDHEN and CDR2 SYDVKM. Between the trimmed V and J ends, which lost 6 bases and 2 bases, there was a span of 14 bases. The CDR3 runs 16 residues.

The rearrangement links TRBV7-6 to TRBJ2-5, with D possibly TRBD2 on 5 matching bases. Trimming stripped 4 bases from V and 5 bases from J, with 14 bases between. The CDR3 is 14 amino acids. Germline V lookup: CDR1 SGHVS, CDR2 FNYEAQ. CDR3 bases: TGTGCCAGCAGCTCCCCCGGGCGGAGGGAGACCCAGTACTTC. Its translation: CASSSPGRRETQYF.

This chain connects TRBV4-1 to TRBJ2-7; 7 bases line up with TRBD2. Germline V lookup: CDR1 MGHRA, CDR2 YSYEKL. Germline trimming cut 1 base from V and 4 bases from J; bases unmatched to any gene: 10. The CDR3 contains 16 residues. The DNA for the CDR3 is TGCGCCAGCAGCCAAGGGTCCGGCCTAGCGGTATACGAGCAGTACTTC. It translates to CASSQGSGLAVYEQYF.

V and J are TRBV3-1 (or the pseudogene TRBV3-2) and TRBJ2-2, with 13 positions matching TRBD2. V lost 4 bases and J lost 7; bases outside the gene matches: 6. The CDR3 is 16 amino acids. The germline gives CDR1 LGHDT, CDR2 YNNKEL (reference sequence). The CDR3 region is CASSRRTSGSVGELFF. The CDR3 DNA sequence: TGTGCCAGCAGCCGACGGACTAGCGGGAGTGTCGGGGAGCTGTTTTTT.

On this clone: This specimen includes other DNA sequences encoding the same CDR3. The chain uses TRBV6-1 and TRBJ1-5, with D perhaps TRBD1 (5 bases). V lost 3 bases, J lost 5 bases, and 14 bases lay in between. Germline values: CDR1 MNHNS, CDR2 SASEGT. The CDR3 totals 15 residues. The CDR3 region is CASSEAWQGDQPQHF. CDR3 nucleotide sequence: TGTGCCAGCAGTGAGGCGTGGCAGGGTGATCAGCCCCAGCATTTT.

The chain employs TRBV10-3 and TRBJ1-6, with 9 bases that match TRBD1. The germline gives CDR1 ENHRY, CDR2 SYGVKD. There are 14 residues in the CDR3. The ends lost 6 bases at V and 10 bases at J; junction bases unmatched: 7. The CDR3 reads CAIRGQGFGSPLHF. CDR3 DNA sequence: TGTGCCATCAGAGGACAGGGGTTTGGGTCACCCCTCCACTTT.

The V and J genes are TRBV3-1 (or the pseudogene TRBV3-2) and TRBJ2-4; TRBD2 matches at 7 bases. The ends lost 0 bases at V and 0 bases at J; junction bases unmatched: 20. This CDR3 region has 22 residues. The germline V gene encodes CDR1 LGHDT and CDR2 YNNKEL (reference sequence). CDR3 nucleotide sequence: TGTGCCAGCAGCCAAGAGGTGGGGTTGGGACTAAGGATTCACCTAGCCAAAAACATTCAGTACTTC. It is translated as CASSQEVGLGLRIHLAKNIQYF.